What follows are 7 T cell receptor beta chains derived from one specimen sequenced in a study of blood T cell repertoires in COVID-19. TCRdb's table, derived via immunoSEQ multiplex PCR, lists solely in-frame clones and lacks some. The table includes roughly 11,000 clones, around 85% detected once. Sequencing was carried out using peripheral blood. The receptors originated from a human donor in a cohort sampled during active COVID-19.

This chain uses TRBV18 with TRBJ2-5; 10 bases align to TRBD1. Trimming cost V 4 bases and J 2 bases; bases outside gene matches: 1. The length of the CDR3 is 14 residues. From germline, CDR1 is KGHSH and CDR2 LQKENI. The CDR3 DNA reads TGTGCCAGCTCACAGGGACAGGGGCAAGAGACCCAGTACTTC. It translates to CASSQGQGQETQYF. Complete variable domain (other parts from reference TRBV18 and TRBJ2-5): NAGVMQNPRHLVRRRGQEARLRCSPMKGHSHVYWYRQLPEEGLKFMVYLQKENIIDESGMPKERFSAEFPKEGPSILRIQQVVRGDSAAYFCASSQGQGQETQYFGPGTRLLVL.

The CDR3 DNA follows: TGCGCCAGCAGCACCCGGACAGGGGGTTTTGGCTACACCTTC. This gives the protein CASSTRTGGFGYTF. The chain has TRBV5-1 and TRBJ1-2; 10 bases map to TRBD1. Germline V gene lookup returns CDR1 SGHRS and CDR2 YFSETQ. This CDR3 is 14 amino acids long. With V trimmed by 4 bases and J by 7 bases, 7 bases remained unmatched.

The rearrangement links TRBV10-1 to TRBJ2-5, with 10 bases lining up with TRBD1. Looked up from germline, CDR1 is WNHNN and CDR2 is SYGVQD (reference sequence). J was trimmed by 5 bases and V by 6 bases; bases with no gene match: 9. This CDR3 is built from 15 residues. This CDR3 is CASSSGQGSDETQYF. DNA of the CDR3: TGCGCCAGCAGCTCGGGACAGGGGAGTGACGAGACCCAGTACTTC.

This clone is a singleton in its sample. CDR3 nucleotides: TGTGCCAGCGGTCAGCGGGTTCCCACCTACAATGAGCAGTTCTTC. Amino acid sequence: CASGQRVPTYNEQFF. V usage is TRBV6-5 and J usage is TRBJ2-1, with a possible D match to TRBD2 (6 bases). Germline values: CDR1 MNHEY, CDR2 SVGAGI. The V end was cut by 8 bases, the J end by 2 bases, with 16 bases between. There are 15 residues in the CDR3.

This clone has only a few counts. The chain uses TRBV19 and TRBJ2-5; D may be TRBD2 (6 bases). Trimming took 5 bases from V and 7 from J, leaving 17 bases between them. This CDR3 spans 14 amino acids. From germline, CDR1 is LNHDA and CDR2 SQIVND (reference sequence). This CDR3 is CASSAQTSSGTQYF. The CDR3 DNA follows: TGTGCCAGTAGTGCCCAAACTAGCTCTGGGACCCAGTACTTC.

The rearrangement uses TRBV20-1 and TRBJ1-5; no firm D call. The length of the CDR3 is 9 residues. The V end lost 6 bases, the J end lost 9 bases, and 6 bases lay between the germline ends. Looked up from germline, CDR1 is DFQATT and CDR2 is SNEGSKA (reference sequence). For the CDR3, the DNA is TGCAGTGCCGGTTCGCCCCAGCATTTT. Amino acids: CSAGSPQHF.

CDR3 nucleotides: TGTGCCAGCAGAAGGACAGGGGGCACCACCGGGGAGCTGTTTTTT. Protein: CASRRTGGTTGELFF. The chain combines TRBV6-6 with TRBJ2-2; TRBD1 matches at 11 bases. The CDR3 runs 15 residues. The germline gives CDR1 MNHNY, CDR2 SVGAGI (reference sequence). V lost 6 bases, J lost 4 bases, and 4 bases stayed unmatched.